The 18 T cell receptor beta chains below come from one sample, sequenced in a study of blood T cell repertoires in COVID-19 (dated by TCRdb to 2018 to 2020). The library was built by means of the immunoSEQ multiplex PCR assay. The immuneACCESS repertoire file appears here via TCRdb, limited to in-frame rearrangements. These files lack a portion of the clones; in checked studies, under half of the deficit traces to unresolved V genes, and the cause of the others is not known. The sample table records roughly 140,000 clones; 80% of these occur just once. Around 3.7% of the sample comes from the top ten. Material for sequencing was peripheral blood. The receptors were gathered from a man in his 70s who had recovered from COVID-19.

The DNA of the CDR3 is TGTGCCAGCAGCTTGGAAGGTACAGGCTCCTACAATGAGCAGTTCTTC. Translated: CASSLEGTGSYNEQFF. J is TRBJ2-1 and V is TRBV5-5; D is possibly TRBD1 (5 bases). With 0 bases removed from V and 0 bases from J, the gap between germline ends came to 10 bases. Germline CDR1 reads SGHKS; CDR2 reads YYEKEE (reference sequence). The CDR3 is 16 amino acids.

The rearrangement uses TRBV27 and TRBJ1-2; D remains ambiguous. The germline CDR1 and CDR2 sequences are MNHEY and SMNVEV (reference sequence). Trimming took 3 bases from V and 4 from J, leaving 12 bases between them. The CDR3 length is 14 residues. As DNA, the CDR3 is TGTGCCAGCAGTTTGTCCGCAGGCACCTATGGCTACACCTTC. Residues: CASSLSAGTYGYTF.

The rearrangement uses TRBV10-2 and TRBJ1-5; a possible D gene is TRBD1 (6 bases). Between the trimmed V and J ends, which lost 3 bases and 0 bases, there was a span of 9 bases. The length of the CDR3 is 15 residues. CDR1 is WSHSY and CDR2 is SAAADI in the germline V gene. The CDR3 reads CASSDRGFSNQPQHF. In DNA form, the CDR3 reads TGCGCCAGCAGTGACAGGGGCTTTAGCAATCAGCCCCAGCATTTT.

In the case of this clone: The junction departs from the called germline gene at one end, perhaps through a read error. The J gene is TRBJ1-2, the V gene TRBV11-2; no definite D call. The length of the CDR3 is 15 residues. Germline V gene data show CDR1 as SGHAT and CDR2 as FQNNGV. The CDR3 region has the DNA TGTGCCAGCAGTTTAGTAGGAGAGATGGGCTATGGCTACACCTTC. It specifies CASSLVGEMGYGYTF.

J is TRBJ2-7 and V is TRBV7-9; weak D call: TRBD1 (5 bases). Trimming removed 0 bases at V and 2 bases at J, with 8 bases between. This CDR3 comprises 14 residues. Germline loops: CDR1 SEHNR, CDR2 FQNEAQ (reference sequence). The CDR3 nucleotides read TGTGCCAGCAGCTTAGCCAGGGCTACCTACGAGCAGTACTTC. Its translation is CASSLARATYEQYF.

V usage is TRBV18 and J usage is TRBJ2-2, with 13 bases matching TRBD2. The V and J ends lost 6 bases and 6 bases, in that order; junction bases with no gene match: 7. Germline CDR1 KGHSH, CDR2 LQKENI. The CDR3 loop spans 16 amino acids. The chain's CDR3 is CASSLLAGGPPGELFF. The CDR3 bases are TGTGCCAGCTCGCTACTAGCGGGAGGGCCGCCCGGGGAGCTGTTTTTT.

V gene TRBV19 combines with J gene TRBJ1-5; 7 bases are a match to TRBD1. Looked up from germline, CDR1 is LNHDA and CDR2 is SQIVND (reference sequence). Trimming took 7 bases from V and 4 from J; bases not matched to a gene: 10. This CDR3 contains 15 residues. The CDR3 loop is CASKGVTGINQPQHF. For the CDR3, the DNA is TGTGCCAGTAAAGGGGTGACAGGGATAAATCAGCCCCAGCATTTT.

In its sample, this clone was seen a few times. The gene calls are TRBV24-1 and TRBJ2-3; no clear D gene. The germline gives CDR1 KGHDR, CDR2 SFDVKD. The CDR3 consists of 13 residues. V was pared by 4 bases and J by 3 bases, with 7 bases between. The CDR3 reads CATSDVTTDTQYF. DNA for the CDR3: TGTGCCACCAGTGACGTGACAACAGATACGCAGTATTTT.

This chain uses TRBV30 with TRBJ2-7; 7 bases map to TRBD1. This CDR3 comprises 12 residues. V shed 5 bases and J 2 bases; nucleotides not matched to a gene: 3. Germline V CDR1 and CDR2: GTSNPN, SVGIG (reference sequence). CDR3 residues: CAWRQGPYEQYF. CDR3 nucleotides: TGTGCCTGGCGACAGGGACCCTACGAGCAGTACTTC.

This clone has only a few counts. This rearrangement joins TRBV19 to TRBJ2-3; 9 positions agree with TRBD2. Germline loops: CDR1 LNHDA, CDR2 SQIVND (reference sequence). The CDR3 is made up of 16 amino acids. The V gene end was trimmed by 4 bases and the J gene end by 2 bases; junction bases not matched to a gene: 7. CDR3 coding DNA: TGTGCCAGTAGTACCGGACTAGCGCAAGCCACAGATACGCAGTATTTT. Encoded protein: CASSTGLAQATDTQYF.

The genes are TRBV27 and TRBJ2-7; weak D call: TRBD2 (6 bases). The CDR3 consists of 13 residues. Trimming took 3 bases from V and 5 from J, leaving 11 bases between them. Germline V gene lookup returns CDR1 MNHEY and CDR2 SMNVEV (reference sequence). CDR3 coding DNA: TGTGCCAGCAGTTTTCCGGGAGCCCACGAGCAGTACTTC. The encoded protein is CASSFPGAHEQYF.

This clone was seen just once. In DNA form, the CDR3 reads TGTGCCAGCTCACCACGCCTAGCGGGGTCCACAGATACGCAGTATTTT. Protein product: CASSPRLAGSTDTQYF. The chain is built from TRBV18 and TRBJ2-3; 9 bases match TRBD2. The CDR3 runs 16 residues. With V trimmed by 1 base and J by 2 bases, 4 bases remained unmatched. The germline V gene encodes CDR1 KGHSH and CDR2 LQKENI. Full variable domain (outside the CDR3, taken from reference TRBV18 and TRBJ2-3): NAGVMQNPRHLVRRRGQEARLRCSPMKGHSHVYWYRQLPEEGLKFMVYLQKENIIDESGMPKERFSAEFPKEGPSILRIQQVVRGDSAAYFCASSPRLAGSTDTQYFGPGTRLTVL.

The genes are TRBV18 and TRBJ2-7, with D perhaps TRBD1 (6 bases). This CDR3 is 14 amino acids long. Germline CDR1 KGHSH, CDR2 LQKENI. Trimming pared 2 bases from V and 2 bases from J, leaving 10 bases between. CDR3 coding DNA: TGTGCCAGCTCACCATCTCGGACAGCCTACGAGCAGTACTTC. This sequence encodes CASSPSRTAYEQYF.

The chain carries TRBV5-6 and TRBJ2-4; 9 positions match TRBD2. The junction had 11 bases not matched to a gene; V was cut back by 6 bases and J by 4 bases. The germline V gene encodes CDR1 SGHDT and CDR2 YYEEEE. The CDR3 runs 16 residues. Written as DNA, the CDR3 is TGTGCCAGCAAAAGCTGGGGACTAGCTTATAAAAACATTCAGTACTTC. It specifies CASKSWGLAYKNIQYF. The complete variable domain, with remaining parts taken from reference TRBV5-6 and TRBJ2-4, reads DAGVTQSPTHLIKTRGQQVTLRCSPKSGHDTVSWYQQALGQGPQFIFQYYEEEERQRGNFPDRFSGHQFPNYSSELNVNALLLGDSALYLCASKSWGLAYKNIQYFGAGTRLSVL.

The chain couples TRBV11-2 to TRBJ1-3; D ambiguous. Per the germline V gene, CDR1 is SGHAT and CDR2 is FQNNGV. V was cut by 0 bases and J by 1 base, with 13 bases left in between. The CDR3 is made up of 17 amino acids. As DNA, the CDR3 is TGTGCCAGCAGCTTAGATCCCGGACTAGATTCTGGAAACACCATATATTTT. Its translation: CASSLDPGLDSGNTIYF.

The chain is built from TRBV19 and TRBJ2-6, with TRBD1 matching 8 bases. Germline-derived CDR1 and CDR2 are LNHDA and SQIVND (reference sequence). The CDR3 is 17 residues long. Losses at the gene ends were 4 bases for V and 0 bases for J; bases not matched to a gene: 5. Here the CDR3 reads CASSRGQVPSGANVLTF. For the CDR3, the DNA is TGTGCCAGTAGTAGGGGACAGGTTCCCTCTGGGGCCAACGTCCTGACTTTC.

The chain combines TRBV19 with TRBJ2-3, with D hard to call. The V gene's germline CDR1 is LNHDA and CDR2 SQIVND (reference sequence). CDR3 length equals 14 residues. V was trimmed by 5 bases and J by 6 bases, leaving 15 bases between them. The CDR3 DNA is TGTGCCAGTAGTGTACCTACCTGGTCGGATACGCAGTATTTT. It encodes CASSVPTWSDTQYF.

This clone showed up just a few times. The chain carries TRBV6-1 and TRBJ1-1; D is unclear. Germline CDR1 and CDR2: MNHNS and SASEGT. The CDR3 totals 13 residues. With 2 bases removed from V and 0 bases from J, the gap between germline ends came to 4 bases. As DNA, the CDR3 is TGTGCCAGCAGTGAAATCATGAACACTGAAGCTTTCTTT. Protein sequence: CASSEIMNTEAFF.